Sequencing of this T cell receptor beta chain was carried out in a study of blood T cells in healthy people across ages. Whole-study context: Template-switching capture recovered about one barcoded beta molecule per two T cells. Study results and caveats: A strong correlation was found between TCR beta diversity and the percentage of naive T cells. Donors of long life had a larger count of naive CD4+ cells and greater diversity than aged donors.

PCR was performed a second time for 7 to 11 cycles using a sample-barcoded 5' primer and a J-beta primer mix. Each cDNA molecule was tagged by a template-switch adaptor that had 12 random nucleotides. Each CDR3 protein gets one entry after TCRdb re-called the 5' RACE reads with MiXCR. The sample yields 660,000 or so distinct CDR3 sequences, 58% seen once. The CDR3 runs to 17 residues. Remarks on this clonotype: What it binds is not known.

This TCR came from a man in his 60s in good health. The chain is built from TRBV21-1 and TRBJ2-5; no DNA check was done on the table's D call, TRBD1. TRBV21-1 is assigned pseudogene status. The specimen sequenced was blood. The CDR3 here is CASGKEGPGRSQETQYF. Here the CDR3 DNA reads TGTGCCAGCGGCAAAGAGGGTCCGGGACGGAGCCAAGAGACCCAGTACTTC.